What follows describes a single T cell receptor (beta chain). Amplification targeted TCR beta CDR3 regions from RNA transcripts. The TCR CDR3 was amplified in a first-round RT-PCR using the HTBI primer set. TCRdb analysed the multiplex PCR reads with MiXCR anew, one entry per CDR3 protein. The table has some 720,000 distinct CDR3 sequences, about a sixth seen once. The record originates from a study of T cells in Graves' hyperthyroidism and ophthalmopathy. Germline loops: CDR1 SGHTA, CDR2 FQGNSA. The CDR3 runs 13 residues. Trimming removed 0 bases from V and 9 bases from J, with 9 bases in between. The receptor's source is a man aged 18 to 29 with Graves' hyperthyroidism. The sequenced sample consisted of blood. J is TRBJ1-5 and V is TRBV7-2; D is possibly TRBD1 (6 bases). The CDR3 is CASSLAGGGPQHF. CDR3 coding DNA: TGTGCCAGCAGCTTAGCAGGGGGGGGGCCCCAGCATTTT.